This T cell receptor (beta chain) is from a study of beta chain features in type 1 diabetes (dated by TCRdb to between 2018 and 2020). At the level of the whole study: No differences in mean age, gender distribution, total cell number or subset yield were found between patients and healthy donors. Across all samples, some 100,000,000 sorted cells were examined, and cell number per subset correlated strongly with RNA yield. The study compared TCRB repertoires of sorted circulating CD4+ T cell subsets between recently diagnosed type 1 diabetes patients and matched healthy donors. Regulatory and stem cell-like memory subsets were isolated from only 8 patients and roughly eight healthy donors, whereas naive and central memory subsets came from all 30 or so donors.

The junction carries 9 bases between V and J, which are trimmed by 3 bases and 0 bases respectively. CDR1 MNHEY and CDR2 SMNVEV are derived from the germline V gene (reference sequence). The CDR3 has 14 amino acids, counting the end cysteine and phenylalanine. Just CDR3 DNA is preserved here, 42 bases in frame from base 1. Each donor gave one peripheral blood draw, averaging approximately 120 mL, which was collected into heparinised tubes. Naive, central memory, regulatory and stem cell-like memory CD4+ T cells were sorted on a BD FACSAria II using a panel including CD45RO, CCR7, CD25, CD127, CD95 and CD27. A purity above 95% was achieved for all sorted populations. Right away, PBMCs were isolated by Lymphoprep density gradient centrifugation and were stained directly, with no culture step. So that batch effects would be minimized, each experiment stained and sorted samples in pairs, pairing one healthy donor with one patient.

The entire amount of isolated RNA was reverse transcribed using the High Capacity cDNA Reverse Transcription Kit, so the sequenced TCRB transcripts were expressed ones. Deep immunoSEQ sequencing was applied to naive, central memory and regulatory T cell samples, giving an average of roughly 3.5 million total reads per sample. Sorted cells were lysed in RLT buffer, and RNA was extracted using DNase-treated RNeasy Micro or Mini kits according to cell number. Each cell subset was processed on its own to prevent cross-contamination, while patient and healthy donor samples were processed together. TCRB sequences were amplified from cDNA with the immunoSEQ multiplex PCR, producing 87-bp fragments spanning the CDR3 region. Sequencing of the amplicons was done on the Illumina HiSeq platform. As for the authors' bioinformatics: PCR bias was corrected computationally using synthetic template baselines, and reads within Hamming distance 2 were collapsed, with unmergeable singletons discarded. Reads were aligned against IMGT to assign V, D and J genes, CDR3 length and insertions or deletions at six rearrangement sites. Within each subset, clonotype counts were normalized to sorted cell number, after which true diversity and Gini coefficients were computed with the tcR R package. Repertoire sharing was quantified using the overlap coefficient calculated on TCRB nucleotide sequences. Out-of-frame TCRB sequences from naive cells were analyzed as a proxy for the pre-selection repertoire. TCRdb limited this immuneACCESS table to in-frame rearrangements with V and J called. A share of clones is missing; checked studies link under half to unresolved V genes, and the rest is unexplained. The DNA gave D and trimming, while V, J and clone size come from that table. The sample table shows about 660,000 clones, and around an eighth are seen once. 0.03% to 0.045% of the sample is in the top ten clones.

This clone was observed a few times. The specificity of this receptor is unknown. No base-level quality is on record; no much larger clone is a single base apart. Study-wide conclusions, independent of this receptor: Because cDNA rather than genomic DNA was sequenced, highly expressing activated cells could have been over-represented, although no difference in activation and CD3 levels was found between groups. Naive, central memory and regulatory TCRB repertoires appeared to be more similar among patients than among healthy donors. Only small numbers of individuals were included in the HLA sub-analyses, which left unresolved whether HLA type had any influence on TCRB rearrangement. At VDJ recombination sites, type 1 diabetes patients had fewer insertions and more deleted nucleotides, which implies abnormalities in thymic rearrangement. A moderate but significant shortening of TCRB CDR3 length was observed in type 1 diabetes patients in all four CD4+ subsets. Shorter templates might be favored by PCR, yet because patient and control samples were amplified and corrected together, any such skew would affect both groups equally.

The receptor's source is a man between 18 and 29 years old with type 1 diabetes. Sequenced material: naive CD4+ T cells from blood. The cell subset or site label corresponds to: true naive CD4+ T cells. Here the chain combines TRBV27 and TRBJ2-7, with the D gene not confidently named. The CDR3 protein is CASSLKGHSYEQYF. The nucleotides read TGTGCCAGCAGTTTGAAAGGGCACTCCTACGAGCAGTACTTC.